These 14 T cell receptor beta chains share one sample of origin, sequenced in a study of T cells in Graves' hyperthyroidism and ophthalmopathy. Template material for amplifying TCR beta CDR3 regions consisted of RNA transcripts. HTBI primers drove first-round RT-PCR of the TCR CDR3. TCRdb redid the calling of the multiplex PCR reads with MiXCR, one entry per CDR3 protein. Here the sample spans approximately 600,000 distinct CDR3 sequences, around 20% being singletons. The source material was blood. Every receptor here comes from a man aged 25-45 years with Graves' ophthalmopathy.

The chain recombines TRBV29-1 with TRBJ2-7; 9 positions match TRBD1. V was pared by 7 bases and J by 3 bases, with 7 bases of the junction left unmatched. Germline V gene data show CDR1 as SQVTM and CDR2 as ANQGSEA. This CDR3 has 13 amino acids. CDR3: CSAQLGQGYEQYF. Here the CDR3 DNA reads TGCAGCGCTCAATTGGGACAGGGCTACGAGCAGTACTTC.

The rearrangement joins TRBV7-9 to TRBJ1-1, with 10 positions matching TRBD1. This CDR3 contains 18 residues. Germline-derived CDR1 and CDR2 are SEHNR and FQNEAQ (reference sequence). V trimming: 5 bases; J trimming: 0 bases; junction bases outside the gene matches: 12. The CDR3 DNA reads TGTGCCAGCAGCCAAGATGAACGACAGGGGGCGGTGAACACTGAAGCTTTCTTT. Its protein is CASSQDERQGAVNTEAFF. Full variable domain (outside the CDR3, taken from reference TRBV7-9 and TRBJ1-1): DTGVSQNPRHKITKRGQNVTFRCDPISEHNRLYWYRQTLGQGPEFLTYFQNEAQLEKSRLLSDRFSAERPKGSFSTLEIQRTEQGDSAMYLCASSQDERQGAVNTEAFFGQGTRLTVV.

The V and J genes are TRBV20-1 and TRBJ1-5; D not certain. Trimming shortened V by 6 bases and J by 6 bases, and 21 bases separated the two germline ends. Germline-derived CDR1 and CDR2 are DFQATT and SNEGSKA (reference sequence). The length of the CDR3 is 15 residues. The CDR3 sequence is CSAGSGLNPSQPQHF. The CDR3 coding sequence is TGCAGTGCGGGGTCAGGACTGAATCCCAGTCAGCCCCAGCATTTT.

Turning to this clonotype: The CDR3 does not close with the conserved phenylalanine or tryptophan, likely indicating a read error. V usage is TRBV6-5 and J usage is TRBJ2-7, with 10 bases fitting TRBD1. The CDR3 runs 14 residues. CDR1 and CDR2 from the germline V gene are MNHEY and SVGAGI. With V trimmed by 0 bases and J by 5 bases, 1 base remained unmatched. The CDR3 here is CASSYSTGGNEQYS. The DNA of the CDR3 is TGTGCCAGCAGTTACTCGACAGGGGGCAACGAGCAGTACTCC.

This sequence joins TRBV27 and TRBJ2-3; D is perhaps TRBD1 or TRBD2 (7 bases each). This CDR3 contains 15 residues. V lost 4 bases to trimming and J lost 4 bases, with 15 bases between them. Germline V CDR1 and CDR2: MNHEY, SMNVEV (reference sequence). The chain's CDR3 is CASSYDREGADTQYF. The CDR3 DNA follows: TGTGCCAGCAGTTATGACAGGGAGGGCGCAGATACGCAGTATTTT.

The gene calls are TRBV27 and TRBJ2-2; the D call may be TRBD1 or TRBD2 (5 bases each). The CDR3 is 17 residues long. Per germline, CDR1 MNHEY and CDR2 SMNVEV (reference sequence). Trimming left V 3 bases short and J 1 base short, with 15 bases between. CDR3 nucleotides: TGTGCCAGCAGTTTTCCCCCCGGGACGGGGAACACCGGGGAGCTGTTTTTT. It specifies CASSFPPGTGNTGELFF.

Concerning this clonotype: A clone one base away is much larger, so this may be a read error. The CDR3 here is CASSQSGSAQYF. For the CDR3, the DNA is TGTGCCAGCAGCCAGAGCGGTTCAGCTCAGTACTTC. The chain links TRBV3-1 to TRBJ2-4; D is possibly TRBD2 (5 bases). The CDR3 consists of 12 residues. Deletions cut 3 bases from V and 12 bases from J, with 12 bases between. CDR1 and CDR2 (germline): LGHDT, YNNKEL (reference sequence). The complete variable domain, with remaining parts taken from reference TRBV3-1 and TRBJ2-4, reads DTAVSQTPKYLVTQMGNDKSIKCEQNLGHDTMYWYKQDSKKFLKIMFSYNNKELIINETVPNRFSPKSPDKAHLNLHINSLELGDSAVYFCASSQSGSAQYFGAGTRLSVL.

This clonotype was observed a few times. The chain employs TRBV13 and TRBJ2-3; D is perhaps TRBD2 (6 bases). CDR3 size: 14 residues. V was clipped by 3 bases and J by 4 bases, with 11 bases between them. CDR1 is PRHDT and CDR2 is FYEKMQ in the germline V gene (reference sequence). CDR3 amino acids: CASSFSGHPDTQYF. The CDR3 DNA reads as TGTGCCAGCAGCTTCAGCGGGCACCCAGATACGCAGTATTTT. Using reference TRBV13 and TRBJ2-3 for the parts outside the CDR3, the full variable domain is AAGVIQSPRHLIKEKRETATLKCYPIPRHDTVYWYQQGPGQDPQFLISFYEKMQSDKGSIPDRFSAQQFSDYHSELNMSSLELGDSALYFCASSFSGHPDTQYFGPGTRLTVL.

This clonotype was detected only a few times. The chain joins TRBV7-9 to TRBJ2-5; a possible D gene is TRBD2 (7 bases). Germline V lookup: CDR1 SEHNR, CDR2 FQNEAQ (reference sequence). The length of the CDR3 is 15 residues. V gave up 5 bases and J gave up 5 bases, with 18 bases separating them. The CDR3 sequence: CASSPEGGGPETQYF. The CDR3 region has the DNA TGTGCCAGCAGCCCCGAAGGGGGAGGGCCGGAGACCCAGTACTTC. Combining the CDR3 with reference TRBV7-9 and TRBJ2-5 gives the whole variable domain DTGVSQNPRHKITKRGQNVTFRCDPISEHNRLYWYRQTLGQGPEFLTYFQNEAQLEKSRLLSDRFSAERPKGSFSTLEIQRTEQGDSAMYLCASSPEGGGPETQYFGPGTRLLVL.

This clonotype was detected a few times. This chain uses TRBV12-3 or TRBV12-4 with TRBJ2-3, with 15 bases fitting TRBD2. Trimming took 6 bases from V and 4 from J; bases not matched to a gene: 5. CDR3 size: 16 residues. CDR3 loop: CASSPGLAGGSDTQYF. The CDR3 bases are TGTGCCAGCAGCCCCGGACTAGCGGGAGGGTCAGATACGCAGTATTTT.

This clonotype was seen at least ten times. The rearrangement links TRBV24-1 to TRBJ2-5; maybe TRBD1 (5 bases). Germline CDR1 is KGHDR and CDR2 is SFDVKD. V shed 0 bases and J shed 2 bases, with 6 bases lying between them. The CDR3 consists of 14 residues. The CDR3 spells CATSDLSGQETQYF. The CDR3 bases are TGTGCCACCAGTGATTTGTCAGGGCAAGAGACCCAGTACTTC.

This clonotype was found a few times. J is TRBJ2-6 and V is TRBV9; D is unclear. The CDR3 has 15 amino acids. Germline V gene data show CDR1 as SGDLS and CDR2 as YYNGEE. V was pared by 3 bases and J by 2 bases, with 9 bases between. This CDR3 reads CASSDTGAGANVLTF. As DNA, the CDR3 is TGTGCCAGCAGCGACACCGGCGCTGGGGCCAACGTCCTGACTTTC.

This chain uses TRBV12-3 or TRBV12-4 with TRBJ2-7; 9 nucleotides agree with TRBD2. There are 14 residues in the CDR3. Losses at the gene ends were 5 bases for V and 7 bases for J; bases not matched to a gene: 9. The CDR3 region is CASSMTSGGSEQYF. CDR3 DNA sequence: TGTGCCAGCAGTATGACTAGCGGCGGTTCGGAGCAGTACTTC.

This clonotype showed up many times. The CDR3 nucleotides are TGTGCCAGCAGTTTGAATCTAGCGGGAAACACCGGGGAGCTGTTTTTT. Its translation: CASSLNLAGNTGELFF. The chain is built from TRBV28 and TRBJ2-2; 9 bases map to TRBD2. There are 16 residues in the CDR3. Per the germline V gene, CDR1 is MDHEN and CDR2 is SYDVKM. V shed 3 bases and J 2 bases; nucleotides not matched to a gene: 4. Full variable domain (missing parts from reference TRBV28 and TRBJ2-2): DVKVTQSSRYLVKRTGEKVFLECVQDMDHENMFWYRQDPGLGLRLIYFSYDVKMKEKGDIPEGYSVSREKKERFSLILESASTNQTSMYLCASSLNLAGNTGELFFGEGSRLTVL.